The 14 T cell receptor beta chains below come from one sample, sequenced in a study of shared clonotypes between healthy human individuals (TCRdb year 2020). Receptor amplification or capture employed the immunoSEQ multiplex PCR assay. The source is immuneACCESS, and TCRdb retained only in-frame sequences with V and J called. Part of the clones is not carried over; for the studies checked, unresolved V genes explain less than half of this, and the remainder is unexplained. Across this sample there are some 1,600,000 clones, with approximately 98% seen only once. The leading ten clones occupy 0.4% to 0.55% of the sample. Sample: naive CD4+ T cells sorted from blood. The sample's cell subset or site label, in plain terms: CD45RA+ positively selected. Source of these receptors: a man younger than 45 in good health.

The chain uses TRBV27 and TRBJ2-7; no definite D call. The CDR3 sequence is 14 residues long. Trimming shortened V by 0 bases and J by 7 bases, and 13 bases separated the two germline ends. CDR1 and CDR2 (germline): MNHEY, SMNVEV (reference sequence). CDR3 protein: CASSLSVSVREQYF. CDR3 DNA: TGTGCCAGCAGTTTATCGGTATCGGTGCGAGAGCAGTACTTC.

This clone is a singleton in its sample. This chain uses TRBV2 with TRBJ2-7; 13 bases line up with TRBD2. Germline CDR1 and CDR2: SNHLY and FYNNEI. Trimming took 5 bases from V and 7 from J; bases not matched to a gene: 8. This CDR3 has 15 amino acids. The CDR3 sequence: CASSTLAGGVGEQYF. The CDR3 coding sequence is TGTGCCAGCAGTACACTAGCGGGAGGGGTGGGAGAGCAGTACTTC.

The rearrangement links TRBV28 to TRBJ2-2; 7 nucleotides agree with TRBD1. Trimming cost V 3 bases and J 6 bases; bases outside gene matches: 7. The germline V gene has CDR1 MDHEN and CDR2 SYDVKM. The CDR3 loop spans 15 amino acids. The CDR3 DNA reads as TGTGCCAGCAGTTTCTCAGGGGGTCCATCCGGGGAGCTGTTTTTT. This translates into CASSFSGGPSGELFF.

The DNA for the CDR3 is TGCGCCAGCGGAAGACAGGGCGGCGGGGAGCTGTTTTTT. Translated: CASGRQGGGELFF. V usage is TRBV10-1 and J usage is TRBJ2-2, with 7 bases aligning to TRBD1. The ends lost 8 bases at V and 7 bases at J; junction bases unmatched: 7. The germline V gene encodes CDR1 WNHNN and CDR2 SYGVQD (reference sequence). The CDR3 consists of 13 residues.

The chain is built from TRBV28 and TRBJ2-6; D is unclear. Trimming pared 6 bases from V and 0 bases from J, leaving 12 bases between. CDR3 length: 16 amino acids. Germline V lookup: CDR1 MDHEN, CDR2 SYDVKM. Written as DNA, the CDR3 is TGTGCCAGCAGACTCAATGGGGACTCTGGGGCCAACGTCCTGACTTTC. Protein sequence: CASRLNGDSGANVLTF.

The rearrangement joins TRBV29-1 to TRBJ2-3, with 9 bases aligning to TRBD2. From germline, CDR1 is SQVTM and CDR2 ANQGSEA. The trim removed 7 bases at V and 4 bases at J, leaving 9 bases unmatched. This CDR3 has 14 residues. CDR3 region: CSAVPGTSPDTQYF. Here the CDR3 DNA reads TGCAGCGCCGTGCCCGGGACTAGCCCAGATACGCAGTATTTT.

This clone was counted a single time. Other DNA sequences in this sample translate to the same CDR3. V and J are TRBV6-5 and TRBJ1-1; D unclear. This CDR3 comprises 13 residues. The germline gives CDR1 MNHEY, CDR2 SVGAGI. V lost 2 bases and J 0 bases, leaving 4 bases between the germline ends. This CDR3 is CASSYQVNTEAFF. CDR3 DNA: TGTGCCAGCAGTTACCAGGTGAACACTGAAGCTTTCTTT.

The chain joins TRBV18 to TRBJ2-1; D unclear. Germline loops: CDR1 KGHSH, CDR2 LQKENI. The ends were cut back, 0 bases at V and 7 bases at J, with 13 bases in the middle. The CDR3 contains 15 residues. The CDR3 spells CASSPPALRRNEQFF. The CDR3 DNA is TGTGCCAGCTCACCACCGGCCCTACGAAGAAATGAGCAGTTCTTC.

The V gene is TRBV5-1, the J gene TRBJ2-2; 9 nucleotides agree with TRBD1. In germline, CDR1 is SGHRS, CDR2 YFSETQ. V trimming: 6 bases; J trimming: 2 bases; junction bases outside the gene matches: 8. CDR3 length: 16 residues. In DNA, the CDR3 is TGCGCCAGCACCCCCTCGGGACAGGGCAACACCGGGGAGCTGTTTTTT. It yields the protein CASTPSGQGNTGELFF.

This rearrangement joins TRBV28 to TRBJ1-1; D gene unclear. From germline, CDR1 is MDHEN and CDR2 SYDVKM. Trimming removed 4 bases at V and 1 base at J, with 7 bases between. CDR3 length: 13 amino acids. For the CDR3, the DNA is TGTGCCAGCAGTTCAAACAGGAACACTGAAGCTTTCTTT. Translating it yields CASSSNRNTEAFF.

The chain has TRBV14 and TRBJ2-6, with D perhaps TRBD2 (6 bases). V lost 4 bases to trimming and J lost 0 bases, with 16 bases between them. The CDR3 sequence is 18 residues long. Germline V gives CDR1 SGHDN, CDR2 FVKESK. CDR3 nucleotides: TGTGCCAGCAGCCGCGATCGGGGGAGAGTCTCTGGGGCCAACGTCCTGACTTTC. It specifies CASSRDRGRVSGANVLTF.

Written as DNA, the CDR3 is TGTGCCAGCAGTGAAGAGCCCCCCCTGGGGGTAGGGAGCTCTGGGGCCAACGTCCTGACTTTC. This translates into CASSEEPPLGVGSSGANVLTF. The genes are TRBV6-1 and TRBJ2-6; possibly TRBD1 or TRBD2 for D (5 bases each). Germline CDR1 is MNHNS and CDR2 is SASEGT. This CDR3 has 21 residues. Trimming stripped 1 base from V and 0 bases from J, with 22 bases between.

CDR3 in DNA: TGTGCCAGCAGCGTATTTGGTGGACAGGAGATGAACACTGAAGCTTTCTTT. It codes for CASSVFGGQEMNTEAFF. The rearrangement joins TRBV9 to TRBJ1-1; 7 bases agree with TRBD1. The J segment lost 0 bases and the V segment lost 1 base, leaving 9 bases of the junction unmatched. CDR1 is SGDLS and CDR2 is YYNGEE in the germline V gene. The length of the CDR3 is 17 residues.

This chain uses TRBV29-1 with TRBJ2-1, with 9 bases matching TRBD2. CDR1 and CDR2 from the germline V gene are SQVTM and ANQGSEA. This CDR3 is 14 amino acids long. V was clipped by 8 bases and J by 6 bases; unmatched bases: 11. DNA for the CDR3: TGCAGCTCCCCCGGGACTAGCAGACTCAATGAGCAGTTCTTC. Residues: CSSPGTSRLNEQFF.